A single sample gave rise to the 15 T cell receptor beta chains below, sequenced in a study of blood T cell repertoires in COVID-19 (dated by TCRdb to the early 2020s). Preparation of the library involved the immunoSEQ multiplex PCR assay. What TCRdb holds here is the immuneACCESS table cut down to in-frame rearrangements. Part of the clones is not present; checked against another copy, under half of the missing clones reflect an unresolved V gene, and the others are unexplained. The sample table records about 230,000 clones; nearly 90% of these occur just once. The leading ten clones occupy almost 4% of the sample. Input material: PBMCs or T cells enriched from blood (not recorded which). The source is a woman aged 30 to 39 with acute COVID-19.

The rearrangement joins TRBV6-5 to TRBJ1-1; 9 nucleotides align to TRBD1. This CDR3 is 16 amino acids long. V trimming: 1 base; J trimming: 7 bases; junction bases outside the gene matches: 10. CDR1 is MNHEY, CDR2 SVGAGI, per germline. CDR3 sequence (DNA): TGTGCCAGCAGTTACTGGGACCAGACAGGGGGTTTTGAAGCTTTCTTT. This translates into CASSYWDQTGGFEAFF.

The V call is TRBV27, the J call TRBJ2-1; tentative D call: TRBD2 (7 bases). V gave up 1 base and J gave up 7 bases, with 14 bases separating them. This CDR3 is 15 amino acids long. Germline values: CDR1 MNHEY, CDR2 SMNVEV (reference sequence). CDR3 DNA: TGTGCCAGCAGTTTATTCGGGGGGCCTTCAAATGAGCAGTTCTTC. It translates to CASSLFGGPSNEQFF.

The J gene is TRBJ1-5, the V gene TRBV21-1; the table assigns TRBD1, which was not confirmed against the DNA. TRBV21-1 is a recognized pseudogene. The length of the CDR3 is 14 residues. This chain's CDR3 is CASSPRLIQQPQHF. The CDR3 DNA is TGTGCCAGCAGCCCCAGGCTGATCCAGCAGCCCCAGCATTTT.

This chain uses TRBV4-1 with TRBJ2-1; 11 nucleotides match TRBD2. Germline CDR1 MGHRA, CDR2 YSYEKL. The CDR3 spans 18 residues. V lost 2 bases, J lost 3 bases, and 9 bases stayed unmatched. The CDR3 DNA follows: TGCGCCAGCAGCCAAAGTTTCGAGGGACTAGCGGACTACAATGAGCAGTTCTTC. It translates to CASSQSFEGLADYNEQFF.

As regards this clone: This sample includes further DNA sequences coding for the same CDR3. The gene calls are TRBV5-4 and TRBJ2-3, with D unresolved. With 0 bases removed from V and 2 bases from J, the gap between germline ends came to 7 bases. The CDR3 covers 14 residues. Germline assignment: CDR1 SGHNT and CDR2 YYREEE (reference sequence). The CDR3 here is CASSLDRYTDTQYF. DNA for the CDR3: TGTGCCAGCAGCTTGGACAGATACACAGATACGCAGTATTTT.

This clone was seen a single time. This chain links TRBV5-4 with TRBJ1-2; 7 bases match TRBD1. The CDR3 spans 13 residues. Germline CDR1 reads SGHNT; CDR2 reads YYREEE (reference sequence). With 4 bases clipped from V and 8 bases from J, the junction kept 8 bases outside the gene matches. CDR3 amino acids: CASSRQGPGGYTF. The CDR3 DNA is TGTGCCAGCAGCCGACAGGGCCCGGGGGGCTACACCTTC.

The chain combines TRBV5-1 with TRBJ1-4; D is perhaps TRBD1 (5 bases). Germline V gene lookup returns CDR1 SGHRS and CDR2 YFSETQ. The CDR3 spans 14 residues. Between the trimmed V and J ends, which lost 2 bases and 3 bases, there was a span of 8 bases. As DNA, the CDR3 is TGCGCCAGCAGCTTAGGGGCTCCTAATGAAAAACTGTTTTTT. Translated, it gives CASSLGAPNEKLFF.

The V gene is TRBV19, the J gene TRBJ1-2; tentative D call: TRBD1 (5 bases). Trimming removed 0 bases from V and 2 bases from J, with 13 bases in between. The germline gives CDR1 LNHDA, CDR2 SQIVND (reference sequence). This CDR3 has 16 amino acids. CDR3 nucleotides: TGTGCCAGTAGTATAGAGGGCCTTGGGGGGAACTATGGCTACACCTTC. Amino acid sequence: CASSIEGLGGNYGYTF.

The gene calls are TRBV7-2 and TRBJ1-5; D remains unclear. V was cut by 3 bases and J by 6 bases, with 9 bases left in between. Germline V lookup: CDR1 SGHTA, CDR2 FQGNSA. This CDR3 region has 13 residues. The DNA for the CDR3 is TGTGCCAGCAGCTTGCCGGTTGGTCAGCCCCAGCATTTT. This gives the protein CASSLPVGQPQHF.

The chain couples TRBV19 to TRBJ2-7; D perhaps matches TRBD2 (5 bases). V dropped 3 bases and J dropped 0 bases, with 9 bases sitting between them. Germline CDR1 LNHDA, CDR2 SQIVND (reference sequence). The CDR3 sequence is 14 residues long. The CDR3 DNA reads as TGTGCCAGTAGTATGGGAGATAGCTCCTACGAGCAGTACTTC. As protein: CASSMGDSSYEQYF.

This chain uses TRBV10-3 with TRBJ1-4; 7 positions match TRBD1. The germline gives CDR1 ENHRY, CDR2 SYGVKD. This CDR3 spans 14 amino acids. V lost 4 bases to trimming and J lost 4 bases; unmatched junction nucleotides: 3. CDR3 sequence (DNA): TGTGCCATCAGTGGTACAGGGGTTAATGAAAAACTGTTTTTT. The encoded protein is CAISGTGVNEKLFF.

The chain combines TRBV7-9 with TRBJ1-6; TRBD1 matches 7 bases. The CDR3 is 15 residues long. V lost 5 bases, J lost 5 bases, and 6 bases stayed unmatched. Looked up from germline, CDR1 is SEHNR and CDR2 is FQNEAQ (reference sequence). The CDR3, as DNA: TGTGCCAGCAGCCGCAGACAGGGTCATAATTCACCCCTCCACTTT. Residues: CASSRRQGHNSPLHF.

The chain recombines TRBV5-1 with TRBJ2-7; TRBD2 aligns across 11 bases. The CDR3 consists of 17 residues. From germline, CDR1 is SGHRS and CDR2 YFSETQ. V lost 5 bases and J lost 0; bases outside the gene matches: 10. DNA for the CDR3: TGCGCCAGCAGTAGTGCTAGCGGGGGGCCCCGCTCCTACGAGCAGTACTTC. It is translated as CASSSASGGPRSYEQYF.

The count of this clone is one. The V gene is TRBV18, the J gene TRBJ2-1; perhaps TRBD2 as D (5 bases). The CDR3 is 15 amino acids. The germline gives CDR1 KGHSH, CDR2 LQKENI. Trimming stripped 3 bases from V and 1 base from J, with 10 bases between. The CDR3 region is CASSPEVRSYNEQFF. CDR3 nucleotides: TGTGCCAGCTCACCGGAGGTTCGGTCCTACAATGAGCAGTTCTTC.

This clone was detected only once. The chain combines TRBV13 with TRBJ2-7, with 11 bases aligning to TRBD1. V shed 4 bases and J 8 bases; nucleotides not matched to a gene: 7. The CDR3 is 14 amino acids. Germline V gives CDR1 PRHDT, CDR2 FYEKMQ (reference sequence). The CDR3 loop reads CASSSRTGGGKQYF. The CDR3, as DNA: TGTGCCAGCAGCTCAAGGACAGGGGGCGGAAAGCAGTACTTC.